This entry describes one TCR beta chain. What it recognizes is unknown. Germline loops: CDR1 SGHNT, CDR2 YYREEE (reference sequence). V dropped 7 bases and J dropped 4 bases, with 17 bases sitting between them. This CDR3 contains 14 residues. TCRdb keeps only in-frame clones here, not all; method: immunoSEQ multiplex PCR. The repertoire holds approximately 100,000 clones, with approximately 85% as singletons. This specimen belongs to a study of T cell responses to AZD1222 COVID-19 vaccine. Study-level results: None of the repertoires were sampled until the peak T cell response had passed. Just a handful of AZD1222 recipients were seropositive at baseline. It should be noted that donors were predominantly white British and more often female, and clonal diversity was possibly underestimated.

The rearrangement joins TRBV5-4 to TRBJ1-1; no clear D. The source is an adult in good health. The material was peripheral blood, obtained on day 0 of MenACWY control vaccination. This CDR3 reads CASAPVGSLTEAFF. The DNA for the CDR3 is TGTGCCAGCGCCCCGGTAGGGAGCCTCACTGAAGCTTTCTTT. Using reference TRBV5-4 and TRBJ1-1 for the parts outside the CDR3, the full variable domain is ETGVTQSPTHLIKTRGQQVTLRCSSQSGHNTVSWYQQALGQGPQFIFQYYREEENGRGNFPPRFSGLQFPNYSSELNVNALELDDSALYLCASAPVGSLTEAFFGQGTRLTVV.